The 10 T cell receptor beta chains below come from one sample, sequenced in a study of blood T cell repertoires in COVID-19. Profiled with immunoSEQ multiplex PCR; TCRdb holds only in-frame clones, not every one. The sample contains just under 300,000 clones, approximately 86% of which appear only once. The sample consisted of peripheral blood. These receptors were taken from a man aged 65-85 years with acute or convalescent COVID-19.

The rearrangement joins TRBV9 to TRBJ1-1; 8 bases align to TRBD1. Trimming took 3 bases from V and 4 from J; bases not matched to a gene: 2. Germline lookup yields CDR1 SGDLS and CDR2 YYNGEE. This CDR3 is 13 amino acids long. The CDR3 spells CASSAGQGTEAFF. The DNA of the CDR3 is TGTGCCAGCAGCGCCGGACAGGGCACTGAAGCTTTCTTT.

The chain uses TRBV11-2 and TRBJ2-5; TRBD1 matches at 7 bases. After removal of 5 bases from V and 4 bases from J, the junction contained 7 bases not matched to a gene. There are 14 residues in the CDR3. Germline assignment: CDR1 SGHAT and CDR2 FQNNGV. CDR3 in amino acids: CASSETTGAETQYF. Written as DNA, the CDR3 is TGTGCCAGCAGCGAAACAACAGGGGCAGAGACCCAGTACTTC.

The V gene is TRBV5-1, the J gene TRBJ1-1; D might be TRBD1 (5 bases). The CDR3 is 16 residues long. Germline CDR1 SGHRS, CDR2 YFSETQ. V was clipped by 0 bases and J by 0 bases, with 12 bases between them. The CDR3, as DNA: TGCGCCAGCAGCTTGGATCCCCAGGGCCTGAACACTGAAGCTTTCTTT. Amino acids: CASSLDPQGLNTEAFF.

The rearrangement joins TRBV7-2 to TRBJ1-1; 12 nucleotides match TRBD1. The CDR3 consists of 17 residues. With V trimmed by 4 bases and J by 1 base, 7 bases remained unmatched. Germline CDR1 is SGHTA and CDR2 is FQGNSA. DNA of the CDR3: TGTGCCAGCAGCTCGGGACAGGGGGCAGTGAGGAACACTGAAGCTTTCTTT. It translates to CASSSGQGAVRNTEAFF.

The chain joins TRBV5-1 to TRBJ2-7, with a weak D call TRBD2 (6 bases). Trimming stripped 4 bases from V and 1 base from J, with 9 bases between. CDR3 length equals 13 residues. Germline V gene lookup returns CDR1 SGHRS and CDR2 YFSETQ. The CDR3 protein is CASSIGTSYEQYF. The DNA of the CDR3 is TGCGCCAGCAGCATAGGGACTTCCTACGAGCAGTACTTC.

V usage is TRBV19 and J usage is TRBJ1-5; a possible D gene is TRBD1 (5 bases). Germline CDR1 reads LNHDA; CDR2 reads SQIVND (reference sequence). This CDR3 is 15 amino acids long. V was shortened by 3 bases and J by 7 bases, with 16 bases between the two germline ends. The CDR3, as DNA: TGTGCCAGTAGTATTAGGTGGCAGGGCGGCCAGCCCCAGCATTTT. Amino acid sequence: CASSIRWQGGQPQHF. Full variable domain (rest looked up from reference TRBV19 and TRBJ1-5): DGGITQSPKYLFRKEGQNVTLSCEQNLNHDAMYWYRQDPGQGLRLIYYSQIVNDFQKGDIAEGYSVSREKKESFPLTVTSAQKNPTAFYLCASSIRWQGGQPQHFGDGTRLSIL.

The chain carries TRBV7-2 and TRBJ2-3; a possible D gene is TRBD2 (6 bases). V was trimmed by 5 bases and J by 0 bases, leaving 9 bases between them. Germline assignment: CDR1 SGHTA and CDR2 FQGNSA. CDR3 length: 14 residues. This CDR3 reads CASSKGTSTDTQYF. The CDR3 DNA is TGTGCCAGCAGCAAGGGGACTAGCACAGATACGCAGTATTTT.

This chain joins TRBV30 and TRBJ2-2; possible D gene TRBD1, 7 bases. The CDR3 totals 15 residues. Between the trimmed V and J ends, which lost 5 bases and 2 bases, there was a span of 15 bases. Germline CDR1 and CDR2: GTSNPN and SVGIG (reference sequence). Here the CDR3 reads CAWGRGQLNTGELFF. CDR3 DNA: TGTGCCTGGGGGCGGGGACAGTTAAACACCGGGGAGCTGTTTTTT.

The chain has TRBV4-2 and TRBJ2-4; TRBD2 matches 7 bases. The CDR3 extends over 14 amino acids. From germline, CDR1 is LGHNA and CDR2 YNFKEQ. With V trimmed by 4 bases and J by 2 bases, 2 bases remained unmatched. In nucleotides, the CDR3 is TGTGCCAGCAGCCCGGGGGGAACCAAAAACATTCAGTACTTC. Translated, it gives CASSPGGTKNIQYF.

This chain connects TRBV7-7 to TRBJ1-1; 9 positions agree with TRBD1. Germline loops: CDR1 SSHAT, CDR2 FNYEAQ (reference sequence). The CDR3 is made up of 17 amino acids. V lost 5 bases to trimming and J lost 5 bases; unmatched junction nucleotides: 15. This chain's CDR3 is CASSPHPISGQGTEAFF. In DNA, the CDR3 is TGTGCCAGCAGCCCCCACCCAATATCGGGACAGGGTACTGAAGCTTTCTTT.